This TCR beta chain was observed in a study of shared clonotypes between healthy human individuals. Across the study: In total, the donors were a couple of women and a few men aged 18 to 49. Three plates each covered CD4 naive and memory; CD8 naive two, CD8 memory one. Study-wide results and limits: Non-shared clonotypes displayed generation probabilities falling below those of clonotypes present in all four donors.

Losses at the gene ends were 4 bases for V and 9 bases for J; bases not matched to a gene: 6. CDR1 and CDR2 (germline): SGHTS, YDEGEE. The CDR3 extends over 14 amino acids. Clones were read by immunoSEQ multiplex PCR, and TCRdb kept only the in-frame ones, dropping some. The sample lists 2 million to 2.5 million clones; 95% were seen once. In regard to this clone: Its antigen is as yet unknown.

The receptor's source is a man between 18 and 35 years old in good health. Source material: naive CD4+ T cells sorted from blood. The subset is: CD45RA+ positively selected. This rearrangement joins TRBV5-8 to TRBJ1-6, with TRBD1 matching 8 bases. The CDR3 loop is CASSRGQGSSPLHF. The CDR3 region has the DNA TGTGCCAGCAGCCGTGGACAGGGAAGTTCACCCCTCCACTTT.